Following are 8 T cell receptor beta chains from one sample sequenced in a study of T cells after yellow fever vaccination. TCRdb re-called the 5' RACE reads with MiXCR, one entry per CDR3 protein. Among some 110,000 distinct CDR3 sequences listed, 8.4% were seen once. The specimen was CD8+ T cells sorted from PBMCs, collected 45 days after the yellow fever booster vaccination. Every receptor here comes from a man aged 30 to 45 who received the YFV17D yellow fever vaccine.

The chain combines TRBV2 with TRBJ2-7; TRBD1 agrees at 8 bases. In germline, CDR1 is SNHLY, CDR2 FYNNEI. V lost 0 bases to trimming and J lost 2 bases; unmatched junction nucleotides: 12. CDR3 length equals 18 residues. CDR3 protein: CASSEAQGARFAPYEQYF. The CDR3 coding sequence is TGTGCCAGCAGTGAAGCGCAGGGGGCGAGGTTTGCGCCCTACGAGCAGTACTTC.

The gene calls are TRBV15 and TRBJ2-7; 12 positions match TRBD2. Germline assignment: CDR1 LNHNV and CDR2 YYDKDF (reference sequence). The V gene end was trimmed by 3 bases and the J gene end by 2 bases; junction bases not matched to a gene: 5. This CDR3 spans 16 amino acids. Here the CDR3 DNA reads TGTGCCACCAGCAGGGGCCTAGCGGGAGGGACCTACGAGCAGTACTTC. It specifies CATSRGLAGGTYEQYF.

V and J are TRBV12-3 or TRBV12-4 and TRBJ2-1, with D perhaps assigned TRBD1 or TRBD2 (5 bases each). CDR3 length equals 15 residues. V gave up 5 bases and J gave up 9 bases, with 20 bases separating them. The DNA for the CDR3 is TGTGCCAGCAGTACCGCCGGGGACCCCTGGGGTGAGCAGTTCTTC. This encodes CASSTAGDPWGEQFF.

CDR3 amino acids: CASSLGAIGRNQPQHF. CDR3 coding DNA: TGTGCCAGCAGCTTAGGGGCTATCGGCCGCAATCAGCCCCAGCATTTT. The rearrangement joins TRBV7-2 to TRBJ1-5; unclear D gene. Trimming left V 1 base short and J 2 bases short, with 12 bases between. Germline CDR1 SGHTA, CDR2 FQGNSA. The CDR3 has 16 amino acids.

This CDR3 reads CASSTGQLQSDREKLFF. As DNA, the CDR3 is TGTGCCAGCAGCACTGGACAGTTGCAGTCGGATAGAGAAAAACTGTTTTTT. This chain joins TRBV7-9 and TRBJ1-4; perhaps TRBD1 as D (6 bases). Germline-derived CDR1 and CDR2 are SEHNR and FQNEAQ (reference sequence). This CDR3 has 17 residues. Trimming left V 5 bases short and J 8 bases short, with 24 bases between.

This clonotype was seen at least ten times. The CDR3 DNA reads TGCGCCAGCAGCTCCTCCGGGACAGGACTCTCTGGGGCCAACGTCCTGACTTTC. Translation gives CASSSSGTGLSGANVLTF. The rearrangement joins TRBV5-1 to TRBJ2-6; 8 bases map to TRBD1. Per germline, CDR1 SGHRS and CDR2 YFSETQ. With V trimmed by 3 bases and J by 0 bases, 8 bases remained unmatched. The CDR3 runs to 18 residues.

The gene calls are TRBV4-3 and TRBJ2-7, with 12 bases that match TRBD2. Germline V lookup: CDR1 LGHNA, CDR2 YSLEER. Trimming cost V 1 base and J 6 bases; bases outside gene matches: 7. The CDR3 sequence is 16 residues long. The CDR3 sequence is CASSQGRTSGTGEQYF. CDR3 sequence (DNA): TGCGCCAGCAGCCAAGGGCGGACTAGCGGGACGGGCGAGCAGTACTTC.

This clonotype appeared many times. The CDR3 here is CASSQATGPGTYEQYF. In nucleotides, the CDR3 is TGCGCCAGCAGCCAAGCCACGGGTCCAGGTACCTACGAGCAGTACTTC. The V gene is TRBV4-3, the J gene TRBJ2-7; no reliable D call. V gave up 1 base and J gave up 2 bases, with 15 bases separating them. The length of the CDR3 is 16 residues. Germline V gives CDR1 LGHNA, CDR2 YSLEER.